The 32 T cell receptor beta chains listed next were all sequenced from one sample in a study of response to subunit inactivated influenza vaccine. Via MiXCR, TCRdb re-called the RT-PCR reads, giving one row per CDR3 protein. The table lists 550,000 to 650,000 distinct CDR3 sequences, about an eighth of them singletons. The sequencing here drew on PBMCs from blood, taken on the day of vaccination. These receptors came from a man aged 50-59 years who received an inactivated influenza vaccine.

This clonotype came up many times. The V and J genes are TRBV9 and TRBJ2-1, with D unclear. Looked up from germline, CDR1 is SGDLS and CDR2 is YYNGEE. The CDR3 contains 13 residues. Trimming cost V 0 bases and J 9 bases, with 10 bases left between them. CDR3 nucleotide sequence: TGTGCCAGCAGCGTAGCCAGCCCCAGTGAGCAGTTCTTC. Its translation is CASSVASPSEQFF.

V gene TRBV6-1 combines with J gene TRBJ2-1; D is possibly TRBD1 (6 bases). The V gene's germline CDR1 is MNHNS and CDR2 SASEGT. CDR3 length equals 13 residues. V was trimmed by 6 bases and J by 7 bases, leaving 13 bases between them. The CDR3 loop reads CASSPLRGNEQFF. The CDR3 nucleotides read TGTGCCAGCAGCCCACTGAGGGGGAATGAGCAGTTCTTC.

This clonotype has just a few counts. The rearrangement uses TRBV12-3 or TRBV12-4 and TRBJ2-4; weak D call: TRBD1 (5 bases). The CDR3 runs 15 residues. Trimming left V 1 base short and J 0 bases short, with 7 bases between. The CDR3: CASSLETVAKNIQYF. In nucleotides, the CDR3 is TGTGCCAGCAGTTTAGAGACAGTAGCCAAAAACATTCAGTACTTC.

The chain combines TRBV18 with TRBJ2-1; the match to TRBD2 covers 9 bases. The CDR3 length is 17 residues. J lost 8 bases, V lost 0 bases, and 11 bases had no gene match. Per the germline V gene, CDR1 is KGHSH and CDR2 is LQKENI. The CDR3 reads CASSPPDGREGGDEQFF. The CDR3 region has the DNA TGTGCCAGCTCACCACCGGACGGGCGGGAGGGGGGCGATGAGCAGTTCTTC.

The rearrangement joins TRBV7-9 to TRBJ2-3; D remains ambiguous. Germline-derived CDR1 and CDR2 are SEHNR and FQNEAQ (reference sequence). The V and J ends lost 2 bases and 6 bases respectively, with 12 bases between them. The CDR3 has 14 residues. CDR3 sequence: CASSLPGPEDTQYF. CDR3 coding DNA: TGTGCCAGCAGCTTACCAGGACCCGAGGATACGCAGTATTTT. Full variable domain (outside the CDR3, taken from reference TRBV7-9 and TRBJ2-3): DTGVSQNPRHKITKRGQNVTFRCDPISEHNRLYWYRQTLGQGPEFLTYFQNEAQLEKSRLLSDRFSAERPKGSFSTLEIQRTEQGDSAMYLCASSLPGPEDTQYFGPGTRLTVL.

This clonotype appeared many times. V usage is TRBV7-9 and J usage is TRBJ1-4; possible D gene TRBD1, 5 bases. There are 16 residues in the CDR3. Trimming took off 0 bases at V and 5 bases at J, with 13 bases between the two ends. The V gene's germline CDR1 is SEHNR and CDR2 FQNEAQ (reference sequence). The CDR3: CASSLASAGPNEKLFF. The CDR3 coding sequence is TGTGCCAGCAGCTTAGCGTCGGCAGGGCCAAATGAAAAACTGTTTTTT. Full variable domain (missing parts from reference TRBV7-9 and TRBJ1-4): DTGVSQNPRHKITKRGQNVTFRCDPISEHNRLYWYRQTLGQGPEFLTYFQNEAQLEKSRLLSDRFSAERPKGSFSTLEIQRTEQGDSAMYLCASSLASAGPNEKLFFGSGTQLSVL.

The V call is TRBV5-1, the J call TRBJ2-1, with TRBD1 matching 10 bases. The CDR3 covers 15 residues. V was pared by 2 bases and J by 9 bases, with 8 bases of the junction left unmatched. CDR1 is SGHRS, CDR2 YFSETQ, per germline. Here the CDR3 DNA reads TGCGCCAGCAGCTTTCGACAGGGGGCTCGGGGTGAGCAGTTCTTC. Translated: CASSFRQGARGEQFF.

The CDR3 bases are TGTGCCATCAGCGATCACTCTACCTCCGCCTACGAGCAGTACTTC. Translation gives CAISDHSTSAYEQYF. This chain links TRBV10-3 with TRBJ2-7; D is unclear. Germline V gene lookup returns CDR1 ENHRY and CDR2 SYGVKD. With 6 bases removed from V and 2 bases from J, the gap between germline ends came to 17 bases. The CDR3 totals 15 residues.

This clonotype was detected a few times. This chain joins TRBV3-1 and TRBJ2-5, with 7 bases lining up with TRBD2. Germline CDR1 reads LGHDT; CDR2 reads YNNKEL (reference sequence). CDR3 length equals 13 residues. The trim removed 6 bases at V and 2 bases at J, leaving 3 bases unmatched. This CDR3 reads CASRKAGQETQYF. Written as DNA, the CDR3 is TGTGCCAGCAGGAAAGCGGGACAAGAGACCCAGTACTTC.

The gene calls are TRBV4-3 and TRBJ2-3; D not certain. V lost 0 bases and J 2 bases, leaving 9 bases between the germline ends. Per germline, CDR1 LGHNA and CDR2 YSLEER. There are 15 residues in the CDR3. CDR3 nucleotides: TGCGCCAGCAGCCAAGATAACAGCTACACAGATACGCAGTATTTT. Its protein product is CASSQDNSYTDTQYF.

CDR3 protein: CASSLEAGAPDTQYF. The CDR3 coding sequence is TGCGCCAGCAGCTTGGAAGCGGGAGCTCCAGATACGCAGTATTTT. The rearrangement joins TRBV5-1 to TRBJ2-3, with 8 bases fitting TRBD2. Germline V lookup: CDR1 SGHRS, CDR2 YFSETQ. The J segment lost 4 bases and the V segment lost 0 bases, leaving 4 bases of the junction unmatched. This CDR3 region has 15 residues.

This clonotype was detected ten times or more. This chain joins TRBV6-5 and TRBJ1-2, with TRBD1 as a possible D gene (6 bases). The V gene lost 1 base and the J gene lost 4 bases, with 16 bases spanning the gap. The CDR3 is 16 amino acids. Germline-derived CDR1 and CDR2 are MNHEY and SVGAGI. The DNA of the CDR3 is TGTGCCAGCAGTTACTGGGCAGGGGAAGGAGGCTATGGCTACACCTTC. Protein product: CASSYWAGEGGYGYTF.

A few counts support this clonotype. This CDR3 reads CSARSTEGHGEQYF. CDR3 DNA: TGCAGTGCTAGATCGACAGAGGGCCATGGGGAGCAGTACTTC. This chain uses TRBV20-1 with TRBJ2-7, with D possibly being TRBD1 or TRBD2 (5 bases each). The CDR3 contains 14 residues. The germline V and J ends were trimmed by 2 bases and 7 bases, with 18 bases remaining between them. Germline CDR1 DFQATT, CDR2 SNEGSKA (reference sequence).

This chain connects TRBV11-2 to TRBJ1-1; D not certain. Trimming removed 0 bases at V and 3 bases at J, with 17 bases between. In germline, CDR1 is SGHAT, CDR2 FQNNGV. The CDR3 has 17 amino acids. The CDR3: CASSLEGLILKDTEAFF. CDR3 bases: TGTGCCAGCAGCTTAGAGGGCCTCATCCTAAAGGACACTGAAGCTTTCTTT.

This clonotype was counted only a few times. The gene calls are TRBV29-1 and TRBJ1-1; D is uncertain. Looked up from germline, CDR1 is SQVTM and CDR2 is ANQGSEA. Between the trimmed V and J ends, which lost 7 bases and 1 base, there was a span of 10 bases. This CDR3 contains 12 residues. The CDR3 nucleotides are TGCAGCGGCGGACTGGAGAACACTGAAGCTTTCTTT. Translating gives CSGGLENTEAFF. Full variable domain (missing parts from reference TRBV29-1 and TRBJ1-1): SAVISQKPSRDICQRGTSLTIQCQVDSQVTMMFWYRQQPGQSLTLIATANQGSEATYESGFVIDKFPISRPNLTFSTLTVSNMSPEDSSIYLCSGGLENTEAFFGQGTRLTVV.

V and J are TRBV29-1 and TRBJ1-5, with TRBD1 matching 7 bases. Germline assignment: CDR1 SQVTM and CDR2 ANQGSEA. The CDR3 runs to 13 residues. Germline trimming cut 5 bases from V and 2 bases from J; bases unmatched to any gene: 3. DNA of the CDR3: TGCAGCGTTCGACAGGGAGGCAATCAGCCCCAGCATTTT. This sequence encodes CSVRQGGNQPQHF.

The CDR3 DNA reads as TGTGCCATCAGTGATTTAAGGGGCAGCTACGAGCAGTACTTC. This gives the protein CAISDLRGSYEQYF. The chain carries TRBV10-3 and TRBJ2-7; tentative D call: TRBD1 (5 bases). Germline loops: CDR1 ENHRY, CDR2 SYGVKD. The CDR3 has 14 amino acids. Trimming cost V 3 bases and J 3 bases, with 12 bases left between them.

This sequence joins TRBV20-1 and TRBJ2-3, with 12 nucleotides matching TRBD1. CDR3 length: 15 amino acids. J was trimmed by 5 bases and V by 6 bases; bases with no gene match: 9. The germline CDR1 and CDR2 sequences are DFQATT and SNEGSKA (reference sequence). The CDR3 here is CSALPGTGGRDTQYF. The DNA of the CDR3 is TGCAGTGCCCTTCCCGGGACAGGGGGCAGAGATACGCAGTATTTT.

This clonotype showed up just a few times. The chain joins TRBV5-1 to TRBJ2-7; TRBD1 is a possible D gene (5 bases). Germline loops: CDR1 SGHRS, CDR2 YFSETQ. This CDR3 spans 15 amino acids. V was cut by 1 base and J by 3 bases, with 14 bases left in between. The DNA for the CDR3 is TGCGCCAGCAGCTTGAGTGGTAGGGGAAGCTACGAGCAGTACTTC. This sequence encodes CASSLSGRGSYEQYF.

This clonotype was counted a few times. V and J are TRBV5-1 and TRBJ2-7; D is possibly TRBD1 (6 bases). CDR1 SGHRS and CDR2 YFSETQ come from the germline V gene. The CDR3 length is 13 residues. The ends were cut back, 5 bases at V and 4 bases at J, with 13 bases in the middle. Written as DNA, the CDR3 is TGCGCCAGCAGACAGGGTATCGAGTACGAGCAGTACTTC. This sequence encodes CASRQGIEYEQYF.

This clonotype was seen a handful of times. The chain recombines TRBV3-1 with TRBJ1-2, with a possible D match to TRBD1 (6 bases). The V and J ends lost 4 bases and 6 bases respectively, with 12 bases between them. From germline, CDR1 is LGHDT and CDR2 YNNKEL (reference sequence). The CDR3 totals 13 residues. Here the CDR3 DNA reads TGTGCCAGCAGCCGCTGGGACATTAATGGCTACACCTTC. Protein: CASSRWDINGYTF. The full variable domain, completed using reference TRBV3-1 and TRBJ1-2, is DTAVSQTPKYLVTQMGNDKSIKCEQNLGHDTMYWYKQDSKKFLKIMFSYNNKELIINETVPNRFSPKSPDKAHLNLHINSLELGDSAVYFCASSRWDINGYTFGSGTRLTVV.

This clonotype was seen repeatedly, ten times or more. This sequence joins TRBV15 and TRBJ2-7; 8 bases fit TRBD2. The CDR3 has 15 amino acids. The J segment lost 1 base and the V segment lost 0 bases, leaving 2 bases of the junction unmatched. Per the germline V gene, CDR1 is LNHNV and CDR2 is YYDKDF (reference sequence). CDR3 sequence: CATSRDRGGSYEQYF. The CDR3 DNA sequence: TGTGCCACCAGCAGAGACCGGGGGGGGTCCTACGAGCAGTACTTC.

This clonotype was observed at least ten times. The rearrangement links TRBV20-1 to TRBJ1-4, with D uncertain. The CDR3 length is 15 residues. Germline V gene data show CDR1 as DFQATT and CDR2 as SNEGSKA (reference sequence). Trimming cost V 6 bases and J 3 bases, with 17 bases left between them. CDR3 DNA: TGCAGTGCCCAGAGAATGGGGTTGCCTAATGAAAAACTGTTTTTT. As protein: CSAQRMGLPNEKLFF.

This clonotype was observed at least ten times. This chain joins TRBV6-1 and TRBJ2-1; D unclear. This CDR3 region has 13 residues. Germline V gene lookup returns CDR1 MNHNS and CDR2 SASEGT. V lost 5 bases, J lost 2 bases, and 7 bases lay in between. The CDR3 protein is CASSPSAYNEQFF. CDR3 sequence (DNA): TGTGCCAGCAGTCCGTCCGCCTACAATGAGCAGTTCTTC.

This chain links TRBV4-2 with TRBJ2-6; no firm D call. This CDR3 is 15 amino acids long. Per the germline V gene, CDR1 is LGHNA and CDR2 is YNFKEQ. V lost 5 bases and J lost 4, with 12 bases in between. CDR3 coding DNA: TGTGCCAGCAGCGCAGAGGCTCTGGGGGCCAACGTCCTGACTTTC. Protein sequence: CASSAEALGANVLTF.

This clonotype has more than one count but fewer than ten. The chain joins TRBV20-1 to TRBJ1-5, with TRBD1 matching over 8 bases. This CDR3 spans 15 amino acids. The germline V gene has CDR1 DFQATT and CDR2 SNEGSKA (reference sequence). V trimming: 3 bases; J trimming: 2 bases; junction bases outside the gene matches: 6. This chain's CDR3 is CSASPTGERNQPQHF. Here the CDR3 DNA reads TGCAGTGCTAGTCCGACAGGGGAGCGCAATCAGCCCCAGCATTTT.

This clonotype has ten or more counts. The rearrangement links TRBV5-5 to TRBJ2-3; no reliable D call. The CDR3 loop spans 15 amino acids. Trimming pared 0 bases from V and 2 bases from J, leaving 10 bases between. From germline, CDR1 is SGHKS and CDR2 YYEKEE (reference sequence). For the CDR3, the DNA is TGTGCCAGCAGCTTGGCCTCATATTACACAGATACGCAGTATTTT. Translating gives CASSLASYYTDTQYF.

This clonotype was observed a few times. The chain uses TRBV29-1 and TRBJ2-1, with D possibly being TRBD1 or TRBD2 (6 bases each). Germline V gives CDR1 SQVTM, CDR2 ANQGSEA. Between the trimmed V and J ends, which lost 3 bases and 0 bases, there was a span of 12 bases. The CDR3 is 15 amino acids. CDR3 bases: TGCAGCGTTGAGGAGGGGGTTGGCTCCTACAATGAGCAGTTCTTC. Residues: CSVEEGVGSYNEQFF.

V is TRBV5-1 and J is TRBJ2-3; D possibly corresponds to TRBD2 (6 bases). Per the germline V gene, CDR1 is SGHRS and CDR2 is YFSETQ. This CDR3 comprises 15 residues. V was pared by 0 bases and J by 2 bases, with 10 bases between. The CDR3 reads CASSLVAVHTDTQYF. The CDR3 DNA is TGCGCCAGCAGCTTGGTAGCGGTCCACACAGATACGCAGTATTTT.

In this sample, this clonotype turned up many times. The genes are TRBV6-1 and TRBJ2-3; D may be TRBD1 (6 bases). CDR1 and CDR2 from the germline V gene are MNHNS and SASEGT. V was clipped by 8 bases and J by 1 base, with 16 bases between them. The CDR3 sequence is 15 residues long. DNA for the CDR3: TGTGCCAGCCGTCAGGGGTCTAGTGGCACAGATACGCAGTATTTT. As protein: CASRQGSSGTDTQYF.

This clonotype was counted a few times. The rearrangement links TRBV5-5 to TRBJ1-5, with 7 bases lining up with TRBD1. J was trimmed by 1 base and V by 0 bases; bases with no gene match: 7. CDR3 length equals 17 residues. Germline V lookup: CDR1 SGHKS, CDR2 YYEKEE (reference sequence). The chain's CDR3 is CASSLAGTVGSNQPQHF. In DNA, the CDR3 is TGTGCCAGCAGCTTGGCCGGGACAGTGGGAAGCAATCAGCCCCAGCATTTT.

This clonotype turned up a few times. The rearrangement uses TRBV7-8 and TRBJ2-7; perhaps TRBD1 as D (6 bases). The CDR3 is 13 amino acids. Trimming left V 5 bases short and J 2 bases short, with 10 bases between. Germline CDR1 is SGHVS and CDR2 is FQNEAQ. CDR3 nucleotide sequence: TGTGCCAGCAGCCAACGGACAGCCTACGAGCAGTACTTC. Protein product: CASSQRTAYEQYF.